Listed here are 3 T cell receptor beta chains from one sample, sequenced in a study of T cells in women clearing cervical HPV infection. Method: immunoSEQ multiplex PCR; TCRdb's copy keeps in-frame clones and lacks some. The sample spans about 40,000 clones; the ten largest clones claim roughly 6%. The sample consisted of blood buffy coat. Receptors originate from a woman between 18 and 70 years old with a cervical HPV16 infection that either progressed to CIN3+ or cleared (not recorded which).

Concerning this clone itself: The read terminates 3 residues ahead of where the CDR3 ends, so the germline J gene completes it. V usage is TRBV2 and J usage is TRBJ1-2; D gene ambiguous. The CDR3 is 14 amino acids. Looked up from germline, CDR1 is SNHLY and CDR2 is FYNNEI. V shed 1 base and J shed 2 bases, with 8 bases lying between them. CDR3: CASSEGRANYGYTF. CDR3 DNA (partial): TGTGCCAGCAGTGAAGGAAGAGCAAACTATGGC.

Partial CDR3 DNA: TGTGCCAACAAACACCATAGCAATCAGCCG. Residues: CANKHHSNQP. The complete CDR3 protein is CANKHHSNQPQYF. This chain connects TRBV19 to TRBJ2-3, with no clear D. The read falls 3 residues short of the CDR3 end, and the missing part is taken from the germline J gene. This CDR3 spans 13 amino acids. Germline loops: CDR1 LNHDA, CDR2 SQIVND (reference sequence).

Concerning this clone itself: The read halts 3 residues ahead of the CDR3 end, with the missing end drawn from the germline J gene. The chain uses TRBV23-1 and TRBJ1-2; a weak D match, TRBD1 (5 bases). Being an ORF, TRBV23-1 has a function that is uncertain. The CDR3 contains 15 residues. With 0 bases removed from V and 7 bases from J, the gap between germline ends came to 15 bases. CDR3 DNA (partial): TGCGCCAGCAGTCAATCGAGGGCAGGGCGAATTGGC. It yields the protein CASSQSRAGRIG. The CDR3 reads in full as CASSQSRAGRIGYTF.